The source of this T cell receptor beta chain is a study of T-cell reconstitution after alpha-beta-depleted transplantation in children. The table lists this clonotype with a few counts. The TCRbeta library incorporated unique molecular identifiers. TCRdb re-analysed the PCR reads in MiXCR, keeping a single row per CDR3 protein. The table lists 60,000 to 85,000 distinct CDR3 sequences, about a sixth of them singletons. CDR3 length: 17 amino acids. CDR1 and CDR2 from the germline V gene are SNHLY and FYNNEI. V shed 1 base and J 4 bases; nucleotides not matched to a gene: 8. This clonotype was sampled from a male patient between 2 and 15 years old who had a stem cell transplant for acute lymphoblastic leukemia, so the T cells may come from the graft donor. The chain joins TRBV2 to TRBJ2-2, with 8 positions matching TRBD2. Sequencing was performed on PBMCs, mostly from graft donor cells, taken 360 days after TCRalphabeta/CD19-depleted stem cell transplant. CDR3 coding DNA: TGTGCCAGCAGTGAAGAAGGCACTAGCGGTTTCACCGGGGAGCTGTTTTTT. It specifies CASSEEGTSGFTGELFF.